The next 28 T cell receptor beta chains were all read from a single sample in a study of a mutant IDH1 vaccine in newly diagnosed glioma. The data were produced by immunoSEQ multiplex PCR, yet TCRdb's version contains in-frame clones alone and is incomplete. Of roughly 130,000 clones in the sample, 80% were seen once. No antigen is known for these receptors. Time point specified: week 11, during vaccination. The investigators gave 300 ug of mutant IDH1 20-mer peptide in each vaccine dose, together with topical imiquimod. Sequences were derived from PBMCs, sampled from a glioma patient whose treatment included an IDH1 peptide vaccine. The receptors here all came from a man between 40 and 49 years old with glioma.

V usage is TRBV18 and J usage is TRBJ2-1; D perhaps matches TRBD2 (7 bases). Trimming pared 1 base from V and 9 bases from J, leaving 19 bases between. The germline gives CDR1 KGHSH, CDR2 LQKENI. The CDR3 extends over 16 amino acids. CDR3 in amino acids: CASSPLGGANFLEQFF. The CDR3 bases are TGTGCCAGCTCACCACTAGGGGGGGCGAACTTTCTTGAGCAGTTCTTC.

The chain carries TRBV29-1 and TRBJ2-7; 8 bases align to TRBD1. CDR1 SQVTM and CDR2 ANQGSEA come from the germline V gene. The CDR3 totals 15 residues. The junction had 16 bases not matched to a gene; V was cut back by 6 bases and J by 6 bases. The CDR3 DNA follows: TGCAGCGTACCCACAGGGGGAATTCTCCCCTCCGAGCAGTACTTC. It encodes CSVPTGGILPSEQYF.

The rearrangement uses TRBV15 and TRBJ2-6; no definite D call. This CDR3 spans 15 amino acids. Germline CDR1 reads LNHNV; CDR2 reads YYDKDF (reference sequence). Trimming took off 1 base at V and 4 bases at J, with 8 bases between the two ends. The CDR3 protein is CATSRVPRGANVLTF. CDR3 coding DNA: TGTGCCACCAGCAGAGTCCCCAGAGGGGCCAACGTCCTGACTTTC.

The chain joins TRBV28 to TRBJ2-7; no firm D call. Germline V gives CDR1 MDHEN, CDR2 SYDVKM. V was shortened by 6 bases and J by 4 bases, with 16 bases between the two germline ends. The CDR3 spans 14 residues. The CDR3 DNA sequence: TGTGCCAGCAGGACGGGCCTCACCGGGTACGAGCAGTACTTC. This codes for CASRTGLTGYEQYF. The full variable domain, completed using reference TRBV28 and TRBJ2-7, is DVKVTQSSRYLVKRTGEKVFLECVQDMDHENMFWYRQDPGLGLRLIYFSYDVKMKEKGDIPEGYSVSREKKERFSLILESASTNQTSMYLCASRTGLTGYEQYFGPGTRLTVT.

The CDR3 region has the DNA TGTGCCAGCAGTTGGCCGGGACTAGCCTACAATGAGCAGTTCTTC. Translated, it gives CASSWPGLAYNEQFF. The V gene is TRBV6-6, the J gene TRBJ2-1, with TRBD2 matching over 8 bases. The germline CDR1 and CDR2 sequences are MNHNY and SVGAGI (reference sequence). This CDR3 region has 15 residues. Germline trimming cut 4 bases from V and 2 bases from J; bases unmatched to any gene: 4.

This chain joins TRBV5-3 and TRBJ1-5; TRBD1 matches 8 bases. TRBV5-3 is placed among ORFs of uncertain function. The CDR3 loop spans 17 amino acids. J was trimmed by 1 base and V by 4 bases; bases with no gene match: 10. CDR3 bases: TGTGCCAGAAGCCTGACAGGGGCGAGTAACAGCAATCAGCCCCAGCATTTT. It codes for CARSLTGASNSNQPQHF.

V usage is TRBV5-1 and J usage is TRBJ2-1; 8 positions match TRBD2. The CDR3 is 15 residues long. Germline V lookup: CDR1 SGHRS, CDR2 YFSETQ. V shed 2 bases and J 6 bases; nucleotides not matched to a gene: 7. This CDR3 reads CASSLMREALNEQFF. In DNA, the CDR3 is TGCGCCAGCAGCTTAATGCGGGAGGCCCTCAATGAGCAGTTCTTC.

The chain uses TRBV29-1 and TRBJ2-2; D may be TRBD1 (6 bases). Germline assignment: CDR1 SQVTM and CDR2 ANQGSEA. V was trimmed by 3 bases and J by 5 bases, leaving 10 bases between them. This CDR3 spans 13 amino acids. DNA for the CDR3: TGCAGCGTTGACCCCACAGGGACCGGGGAGCTGTTTTTT. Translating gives CSVDPTGTGELFF.

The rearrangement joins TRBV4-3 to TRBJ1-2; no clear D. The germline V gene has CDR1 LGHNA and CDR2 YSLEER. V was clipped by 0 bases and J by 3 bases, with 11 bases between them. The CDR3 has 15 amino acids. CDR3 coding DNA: TGCGCCAGCAGCCAAGAGTGGTCAGCCGACTATGGCTACACCTTC. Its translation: CASSQEWSADYGYTF.

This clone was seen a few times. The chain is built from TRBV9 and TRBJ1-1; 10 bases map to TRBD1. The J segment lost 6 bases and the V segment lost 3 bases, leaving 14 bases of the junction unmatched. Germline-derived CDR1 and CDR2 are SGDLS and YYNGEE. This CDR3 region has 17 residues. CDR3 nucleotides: TGTGCCAGCAGCGGAACCCGGACAGGGGGAGCGCAGGCTGAAGCTTTCTTT. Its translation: CASSGTRTGGAQAEAFF.

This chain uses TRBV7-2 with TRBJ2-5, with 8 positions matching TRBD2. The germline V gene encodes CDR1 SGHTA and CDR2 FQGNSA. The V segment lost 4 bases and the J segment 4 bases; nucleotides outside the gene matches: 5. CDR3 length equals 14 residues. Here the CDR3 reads CASSSRTSRETQYF. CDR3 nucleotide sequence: TGTGCCAGCAGCTCAAGGACTAGCCGAGAGACCCAGTACTTC.

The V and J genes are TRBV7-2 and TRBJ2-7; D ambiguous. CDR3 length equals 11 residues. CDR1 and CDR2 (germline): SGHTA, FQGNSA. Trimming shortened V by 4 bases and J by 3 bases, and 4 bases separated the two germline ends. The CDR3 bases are TGTGCCAGCAGCTCCTTCTACGAGCAGTACTTC. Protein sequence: CASSSFYEQYF.

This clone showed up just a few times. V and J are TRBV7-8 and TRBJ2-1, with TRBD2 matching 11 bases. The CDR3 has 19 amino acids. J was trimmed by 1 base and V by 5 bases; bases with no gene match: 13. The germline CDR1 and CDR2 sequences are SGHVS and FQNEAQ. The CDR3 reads CASSGSVAGGLKSYNEQFF. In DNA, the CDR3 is TGTGCCAGCAGCGGCTCCGTAGCGGGAGGGCTGAAGTCCTACAATGAGCAGTTCTTC.

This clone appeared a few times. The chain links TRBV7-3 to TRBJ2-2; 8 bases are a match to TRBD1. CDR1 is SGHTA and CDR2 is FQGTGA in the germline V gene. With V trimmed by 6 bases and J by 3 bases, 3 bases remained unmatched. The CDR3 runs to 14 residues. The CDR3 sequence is CASRGQGDTGELFF. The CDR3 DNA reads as TGTGCCAGCAGAGGACAGGGAGACACCGGGGAGCTGTTTTTT.

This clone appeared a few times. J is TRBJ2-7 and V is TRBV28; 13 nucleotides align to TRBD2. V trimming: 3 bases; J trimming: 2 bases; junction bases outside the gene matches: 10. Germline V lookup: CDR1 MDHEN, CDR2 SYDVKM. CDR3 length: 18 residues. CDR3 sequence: CASSFTPGLAGTAYEQYF. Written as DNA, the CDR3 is TGTGCCAGCAGTTTTACTCCGGGACTAGCGGGAACAGCCTACGAGCAGTACTTC.

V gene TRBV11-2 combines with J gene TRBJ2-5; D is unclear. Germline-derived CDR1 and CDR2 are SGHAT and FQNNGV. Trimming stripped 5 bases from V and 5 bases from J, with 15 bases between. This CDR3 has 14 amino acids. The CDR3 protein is CASSRSLPGETQYF. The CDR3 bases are TGTGCCAGCAGCCGGTCGCTCCCGGGCGAGACCCAGTACTTC.

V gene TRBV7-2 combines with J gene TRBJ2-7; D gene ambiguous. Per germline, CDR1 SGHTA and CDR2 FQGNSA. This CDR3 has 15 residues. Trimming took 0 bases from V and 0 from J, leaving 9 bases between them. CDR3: CASSLAAKSSYEQYF. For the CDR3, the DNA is TGTGCCAGCAGCTTAGCCGCCAAAAGCTCCTACGAGCAGTACTTC. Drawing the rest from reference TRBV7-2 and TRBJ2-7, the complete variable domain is GAGVSQSPSNKVTEKGKDVELRCDPISGHTALYWYRQSLGQGLEFLIYFQGNSAPDKSGLPSDRFSAERTGGSVSTLTIQRTQQEDSAVYLCASSLAAKSSYEQYFGPGTRLTVT.

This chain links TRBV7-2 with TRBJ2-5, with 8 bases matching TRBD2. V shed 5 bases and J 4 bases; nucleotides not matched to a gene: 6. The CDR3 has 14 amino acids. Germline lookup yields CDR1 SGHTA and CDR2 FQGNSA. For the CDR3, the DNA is TGTGCCAGCAGCCCCGGACTAGCCCGAGAGACCCAGTACTTC. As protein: CASSPGLARETQYF.

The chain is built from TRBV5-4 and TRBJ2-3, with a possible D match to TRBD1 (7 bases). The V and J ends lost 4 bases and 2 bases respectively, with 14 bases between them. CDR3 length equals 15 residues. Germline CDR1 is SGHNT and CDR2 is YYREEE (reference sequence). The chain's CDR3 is CASSEQGTHTDTQYF. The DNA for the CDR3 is TGTGCCAGCAGCGAACAGGGGACTCACACAGATACGCAGTATTTT. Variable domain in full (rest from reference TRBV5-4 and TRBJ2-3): ETGVTQSPTHLIKTRGQQVTLRCSSQSGHNTVSWYQQALGQGPQFIFQYYREEENGRGNFPPRFSGLQFPNYSSELNVNALELDDSALYLCASSEQGTHTDTQYFGPGTRLTVL.

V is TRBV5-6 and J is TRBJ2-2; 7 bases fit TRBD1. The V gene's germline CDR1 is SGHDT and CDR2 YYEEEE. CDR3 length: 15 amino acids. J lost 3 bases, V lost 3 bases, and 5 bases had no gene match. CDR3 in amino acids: CASSSGDSYTGELFF. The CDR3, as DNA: TGTGCCAGCAGCTCCGGGGACAGCTACACCGGGGAGCTGTTTTTT.

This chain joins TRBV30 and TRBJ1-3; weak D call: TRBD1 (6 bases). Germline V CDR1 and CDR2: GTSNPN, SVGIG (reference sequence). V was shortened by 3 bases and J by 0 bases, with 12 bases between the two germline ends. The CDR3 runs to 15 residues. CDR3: CAWRPGQLSGNTIYF. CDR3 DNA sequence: TGTGCCTGGAGGCCAGGACAGCTCTCTGGAAACACCATATATTTT.

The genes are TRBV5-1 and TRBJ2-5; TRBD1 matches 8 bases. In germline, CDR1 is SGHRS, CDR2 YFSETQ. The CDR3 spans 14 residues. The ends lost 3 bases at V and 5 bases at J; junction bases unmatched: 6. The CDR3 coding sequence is TGCGCCAGCAGCTACCAGGGGGCGTATGAGACCCAGTACTTC. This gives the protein CASSYQGAYETQYF.

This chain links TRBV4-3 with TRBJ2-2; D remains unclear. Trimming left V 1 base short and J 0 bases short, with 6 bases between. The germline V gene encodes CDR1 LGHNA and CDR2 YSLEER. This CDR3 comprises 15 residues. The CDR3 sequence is CASSQGWANTGELFF. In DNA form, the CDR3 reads TGCGCCAGCAGCCAAGGTTGGGCGAACACCGGGGAGCTGTTTTTT.

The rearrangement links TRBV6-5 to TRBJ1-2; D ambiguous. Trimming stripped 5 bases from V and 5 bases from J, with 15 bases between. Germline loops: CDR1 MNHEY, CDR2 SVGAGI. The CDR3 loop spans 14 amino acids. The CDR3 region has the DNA TGTGCCAGCAGTCTTACCGGGCCGTCGTATGGCTACACCTTC. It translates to CASSLTGPSYGYTF.

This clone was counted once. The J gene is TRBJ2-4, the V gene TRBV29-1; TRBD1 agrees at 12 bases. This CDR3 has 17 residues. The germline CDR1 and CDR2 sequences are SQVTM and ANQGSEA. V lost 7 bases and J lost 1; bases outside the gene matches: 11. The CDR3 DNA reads TGCAGCGCCCGGGACAGGGGGCGAGGATTCGCCAAAAACATTCAGTACTTC. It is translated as CSARDRGRGFAKNIQYF.

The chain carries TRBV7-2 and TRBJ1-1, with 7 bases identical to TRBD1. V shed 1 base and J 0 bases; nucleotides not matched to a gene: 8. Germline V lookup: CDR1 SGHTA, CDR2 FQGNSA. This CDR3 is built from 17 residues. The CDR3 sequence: CASSLEGATGLNTEAFF. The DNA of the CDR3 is TGTGCCAGCAGCTTAGAGGGGGCTACAGGACTGAACACTGAAGCTTTCTTT.

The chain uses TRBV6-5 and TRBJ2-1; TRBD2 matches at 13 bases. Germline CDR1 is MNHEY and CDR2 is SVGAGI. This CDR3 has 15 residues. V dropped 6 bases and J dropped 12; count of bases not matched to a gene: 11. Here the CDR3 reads CASSPGLAGARRQFF. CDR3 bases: TGTGCCAGCAGCCCCGGACTAGCGGGGGCCAGGAGGCAGTTCTTC.

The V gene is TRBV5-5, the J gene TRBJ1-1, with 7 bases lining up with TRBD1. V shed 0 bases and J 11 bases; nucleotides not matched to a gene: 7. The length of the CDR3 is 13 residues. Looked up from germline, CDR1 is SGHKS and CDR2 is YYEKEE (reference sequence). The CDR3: CASSLVARGGAFF. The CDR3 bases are TGTGCCAGCAGCTTGGTCGCCAGGGGGGGTGCTTTCTTT.